The rows below give T cell receptor beta chains drawn from one sample of a study of cytomegalovirus exposure and HLA in healthy donors. The protocol was immunoSEQ multiplex PCR, while the TCRdb copy is restricted to in-frame clones and leaves out a portion. This table holds around 180,000 clones, more than 75% found once. Input material: PBMCs. Receptor source: a woman aged 45-65 years in good health and CMV-seronegative. The CDR3 runs from the conserved cysteine through the conserved F or W. Fields, in order: V gene, clone size, D gene, J gene, CDR3 DNA, CDR3 protein. The D gene is left open where the match is weak. Expanded clones are given a class, and other clones once, few, many or no size at all.

>TRBV28|-|-|TRBJ2-1
TGTGCCAGCAGTTTGGGGGGATTCGAGCTCAATGAGCAGTTCTTC
CASSLGGFELNEQFF
>TRBV6-5|few|-|TRBJ2-7
TGTGCCAGCAGCCTTGGACAGTCCTACGAGCAGTACTTC
CASSLGQSYEQYF
>TRBV18|-|TRBD1|TRBJ2-1
TGTGCCAGCTCACGACTGACAGGGGAATACAATGAGCAGTTCTTC
CASSRLTGEYNEQFF
>TRBV5-6|few|TRBD2|TRBJ2-1
TGTGCCAGCAGCTTGGCCCCCAGCGGGGCATACAATGAGCAGTTCTTC
CASSLAPSGAYNEQFF
>TRBV6-6|-|TRBD1|TRBJ1-1
TGTGCCAGCAGTTCCGGGACAGGGTATCCTGAAGCTTTCTTT
CASSSGTGYPEAFF
>TRBV5-1|many|-|TRBJ2-2
TGCGCCAGCAGCATGGCAGGGGCCGGGGAGCTGTTTTTT
CASSMAGAGELFF
>TRBV29-1|-|-|TRBJ1-1
TGCAGCGTTTCCGTGACAGTTACCTCTGAAGCTTTCTTT
CSVSVTVTSEAFF
>TRBV5-1|-|-|TRBJ1-1
TGCGCCAGCAGCTTGGCCTTGGAGGGGCCCCGTGAAGCTTTCTTT
CASSLALEGPREAFF
>TRBV2|-|-|TRBJ2-1
TGTGCCAGCAGTGAAGGGAGGGGGACTATAAATTGGCAGTTCTTC
CASSEGRGTINWQFF
>TRBV14|-|-|TRBJ1-1
TGTGCCAGCAGCCGTAAGAGCATGAACACTGAAGCTTTCTTT
CASSRKSMNTEAFF
>TRBV5-6|-|TRBD1|TRBJ1-1
TGTGCCAGCAGCCCTGGGACAGTCGGTCCTGGTGGGGCTTTCTTT
CASSPGTVGPGGAFF
>TRBV7-2|-|-|TRBJ2-7
TGTGCCAGCAGCTCCTTTCCGGGGGACTACGAGCAGTACTTC
CASSSFPGDYEQYF
>TRBV9|-|TRBD1|TRBJ2-7
TGTGCCAGCAGCGTAGGGGACAGGTTAACCTACGAGCAGTACTTC
CASSVGDRLTYEQYF
>TRBV7-2|-|TRBD1|TRBJ1-3
TGTGCCAGCAGCTTAACGGGACAGACGGCTGGAAACACCATATATTTT
CASSLTGQTAGNTIYF
>TRBV5-4|once|TRBD1|TRBJ2-2
TGTGCCAGCAGTCAGCCAACAGGGGACACCGGGGAGCTGTTTTTT
CASSQPTGDTGELFF
>TRBV6-6|-|TRBD1|TRBJ1-1
TGTGCCAGCAGTGGGGACAGAGGATTAGCTGAAGCTTTCTTT
CASSGDRGLAEAFF
>TRBV29-1|once|-|TRBJ2-7
TGCAGCGTTGGTGAGGGTCCCTACGAGCAGTACTTC
CSVGEGPYEQYF
>TRBV7-9|-|-|TRBJ1-2
TGTGCCAGCAGCTTAGGACAGGTTGGCTACACCTTC
CASSLGQVGYTF
>TRBV28|-|-|TRBJ1-2
TGTGCCAGCAGTCGCCGGACAGCGTCAAACTATGGCTACACCTTC
CASSRRTASNYGYTF
>TRBV6-1|few|TRBD1|TRBJ2-7
TGTGCCAGCAGTGAATGGACAGGGCTCTCCTACGAGCAGTACTTC
CASSEWTGLSYEQYF
>TRBV19|-|TRBD2|TRBJ2-7
TGTGCCAGTAGTATCGTAGCGGGAGGTTCCTACGAGCAGTACTTC
CASSIVAGGSYEQYF
>TRBV19|-|-|TRBJ1-5
TGTGCCAGTTCTTATCGGACTCCTAATCAGCCCCAGCATTTT
CASSYRTPNQPQHF
>TRBV7-2|-|TRBD1|TRBJ2-7
TGTGCCAGCAGCCACCCGGGACAGGGCTACGAGCAGTACTTC
CASSHPGQGYEQYF
>TRBV7-2|-|-|TRBJ1-4
TGTGCCAGCAGCCCATGGACGGGAGTTAATGAAAAACTGTTTTTT
CASSPWTGVNEKLFF
>TRBV6-6|once|-|TRBJ2-4
TGTGCCAGCAGTTCCCCGGGAGCCAAAAACATTCAGTACTTC
CASSSPGAKNIQYF
>TRBV28|-|-|TRBJ2-1
TGTGCCAGCAGTTTCGGGAGAGGGCCTTCCAATGAGCAGTTCTTC
CASSFGRGPSNEQFF
>TRBV29-1|-|TRBD1|TRBJ2-7
TGCAGCGGGGGACAGTATCCCTACGAGCAGTACTTC
CSGGQYPYEQYF
>TRBV4-3|-|-|TRBJ1-3
TGCGCCAGCAGCCAAGACAGAAGTACTGGAAACACCATATATTTT
CASSQDRSTGNTIYF
>TRBV5-1|-|-|TRBJ2-5
TGCGCCAGCAGCACGGAGGGCCGAGGGTTTGAGACCCAGTACTTC
CASSTEGRGFETQYF
>TRBV12-5|-|TRBD2|TRBJ2-2
TGTGCTAGTGGTTTGGTACGGGGGGGGCCGTCCGGGGAGCTGTTTTTT
CASGLVRGGPSGELFF
>TRBV19|-|TRBD2|TRBJ2-1
TGTGCCAGTAGTCTCCCACTAGCGGGACACGCAAATGAGCAGTTCTTC
CASSLPLAGHANEQFF
>TRBV29-1|few|-|TRBJ2-1
TGCAGCGTTGAAGACGGTCACAATGAGCAGTTCTTC
CSVEDGHNEQFF
>TRBV7-9|-|-|TRBJ2-7
TGTGCCAGCAGCTCTGGACAGACAGCCTACGAGCAGTACTTC
CASSSGQTAYEQYF
>TRBV18|-|-|TRBJ2-5
TGTGCCAGCTCCCGGCAAGAGACCCAGTACTTC
CASSRQETQYF
>TRBV30|-|TRBD2|TRBJ2-1
TGTGCCTGGTCGGGACTAGCGGGGTACAATGAGCAGTTCTTC
CAWSGLAGYNEQFF
>TRBV29-1|-|TRBD2|TRBJ2-2
TGCAGCGCCGGGACTAGCGGGGCTTGGGGCGGGGAGCTGTTTTTT
CSAGTSGAWGGELFF
>TRBV29-1|-|-|TRBJ2-5
TGCAGCGTTGAAGAATCCGGGTTGGAGACCCAGTACTTC
CSVEESGLETQYF
>TRBV29-1|once|-|TRBJ1-3
TGCAGCGCAACTACACGACTCTCTGGAAACACCATATATTTT
CSATTRLSGNTIYF
>TRBV2|-|-|TRBJ2-1
TGTGCCAGCAGACTCGGCCGGGACTTTGAGCAGTTCTTC
CASRLGRDFEQFF
>TRBV7-9|-|-|TRBJ1-2
TGTGCCAGCAGCTCCACCGATACAGGGACTAGCGGCTACACCTTC
CASSSTDTGTSGYTF
>TRBV28|-|-|TRBJ2-7
TGTGCCAGCAGTACCTCCTACGAGCAGTACTTC
CASSTSYEQYF
>TRBV7-2|-|TRBD1|TRBJ1-5
TGTGCCAGCAGCTTAGGACAGGGACGCAATCAGCCCCAGCATTTT
CASSLGQGRNQPQHF
>TRBV21-1|-|-|TRBJ2-7
TGTGCCAGCAGCCCCCTTAAACAGGGATTCGACGAGCAGTACTTC
CASSPLKQGFDEQYF
>TRBV15|-|-|TRBJ2-3
TGTGCCACCAGCAACAAGCGGACTGCCGGCGGAGATACGCAGTATTTT
CATSNKRTAGGDTQYF
>TRBV27|-|-|TRBJ2-6
TGTGCCAGCGCGGATACCAACGTCCTGACTTTC
CASADTNVLTF
>TRBV7-8|once|TRBD1|TRBJ1-5
TGTGCCAGCACCCTACCGGGACAGAATAGCAATCAGCCCCAGCATTTT
CASTLPGQNSNQPQHF
>TRBV9|-|TRBD2|TRBJ2-1
TGTGCCAGCGGAGAAAGCGGGAGTACGGTTTATAATGAGCAGTTCTTC
CASGESGSTVYNEQFF
>TRBV6-4|-|-|TRBJ1-2
TGTGCCAGCAGCCGGGGCGGGAGCTATGGCTACACCTTC
CASSRGGSYGYTF
>TRBV4-2|-|TRBD2|TRBJ2-1
TGTGCCAGCAGCCGGAGCGGGACCTCCTACAATGAGCAGTTCTTC
CASSRSGTSYNEQFF
>TRBV19|-|TRBD2|TRBJ2-5
TGTGCCAGTAGTATAAGCGGGGGGGGGCAAGAGACCCAGTACTTC
CASSISGGGQETQYF
>TRBV9|-|TRBD1|TRBJ1-1
TGTGCCAGCAGCGCCCAAACAGGGGGCAACAGAGCTTTCTTT
CASSAQTGGNRAFF
>TRBV5-1|-|TRBD2|TRBJ2-3
TGCGCCAGCAGCTCCGGACTAGCGGGAGTAGGAGATACGCAGTATTTT
CASSSGLAGVGDTQYF
>TRBV7-9|-|TRBD1|TRBJ1-1
TGTGCCAGCAGCCCTGGACAGGAGGGCCTTCGGACTGAAGCTTTCTTT
CASSPGQEGLRTEAFF
>TRBV9|-|-|TRBJ1-5
TGTGCCAGCAGCGTAGGGGCCAGTAATCAGCCCCAGCATTTT
CASSVGASNQPQHF